This T cell receptor beta chain was found in a study of vaccination effects on CD4 cells after COVID-19. Turning to the study itself: Post-vaccine sampling occurred a median 72 days after the second dose.

The CDR3 is 10 residues long. Looked up from germline, CDR1 is MDHEN and CDR2 is SYDVKM. Of note for this clone: Its antigen is as yet unknown. Sequence at one end of the junction differs from germline and may be a read error.

Sequenced by immunoSEQ multiplex PCR; TCRdb stores in-frame clones only, minus some. The data show 10,000 to 15,000 clones, approximately 71% seen once. Antigen-specific CD4+ T cells expanded by the ViraFEST assay with viral peptide pools were then sequenced. A roughly ten-day culture period preceded the isolation of CD4+ T cells. Participants got two doses of BNT162b2 or mRNA-1273 vaccine. Every well got over 1.5 million PBMC, which were grown with around 10 IU/ml IL-2 and 10 ug/ml peptides. Researchers swapped half the medium for IL-2 medium on both days 3 and 7. The sample here was CD4+ T cells from PBMCs cultured with SARS-CoV-2 spike peptides, taken after COVID-19 vaccination. The TCR sequence derives from a human donor who received a COVID-19 vaccine. The V call is TRBV28, the J call TRBJ1-2, with D possibly being TRBD1 (6 bases). This CDR3 is CASGPEQGYF. The CDR3 DNA is TGTGCCAGCGGTCCCGAACAGGGATACTTC.